A selection of T cell receptor beta chains follows, all from one sample in a study of a mutant IDH1 vaccine in newly diagnosed glioma. Repertoires were generated with immunoSEQ multiplex PCR, while TCRdb's copy carries only in-frame clones and drops some. The table lists tens of thousands of clones, about three quarters of them singletons. The antigens of these receptors remain unknown. The sample here was PBMCs, taken from a glioma patient whose treatment included an IDH1 peptide vaccine. The receptor source for this set is a man aged 45-65 years with glioma. Each CDR3 is given with its conserved first and last residue. A D gene is named only where the DNA matches it firmly. Size values are once, few and many counts, or a class for expanded clones, and some rows have none.

cdr3_nt,cdr3_aa,v_call,clone_size,d_call,j_call
TGTGCCAGCAGCTTATTGGGGGAAGACTATGGCTACACCTTC,CASSLLGEDYGYTF,TRBV7-8,hyperexpanded,-,TRBJ1-2
TGTGCCAGCACTGGGGACGGTAATAATTCACCCCTCCACTTT,CASTGDGNNSPLHF,TRBV7-8,-,-,TRBJ1-6
TGTGCCAGCTCACCACCCGGGCAAAGCAATCAGCCCCAGCATTTT,CASSPPGQSNQPQHF,TRBV18,-,-,TRBJ1-5
TGCGCCAGCAGGGAACAGGGGCAGAACACTGAAGCTTTCTTT,CASREQGQNTEAFF,TRBV5-1,once,TRBD1,TRBJ1-1
TGCGCCAGCAGCTTGGGAGGGACTAATGAAAAACTGTTTTTT,CASSLGGTNEKLFF,TRBV5-1,-,-,TRBJ1-4
TGTGCCTGGATGGGAGGCACTAATGAAAAACTGTTTTTT,CAWMGGTNEKLFF,TRBV30,-,-,TRBJ1-4
TGTGCCAGCAGCGCGACAGGGGGCGCGAGCTATGGCTACACCTTC,CASSATGGASYGYTF,TRBV9,-,TRBD1,TRBJ1-2
TGTGCTAGTGGCACAACAGGGTTGAACACTGAAGCTTTCTTT,CASGTTGLNTEAFF,TRBV12-5,-,-,TRBJ1-1
TGCGCCAGCAGCCAAGATCGGCAGGGAGTGGAAAAACTGTTTTTT,CASSQDRQGVEKLFF,TRBV4-1,-,-,TRBJ1-4
TGTGCCAGTAGTATGAGGGGTCCCAATTCACCCCTCCACTTT,CASSMRGPNSPLHF,TRBV19,-,-,TRBJ1-6
TGCAGCCATAACAGGGGCAGCACAGATACGCAGTATTTT,CSHNRGSTDTQYF,TRBV29-1,-,TRBD1,TRBJ2-3
TGTGCCAGCAGTCCTTCGGCAGGAAACTATGGCTACACCTTC,CASSPSAGNYGYTF,TRBV6-6,-,-,TRBJ1-2
TGTGCCAGCAGCTTGGCCAGGGAGGGCGAGCAGTACTTC,CASSLAREGEQYF,TRBV5-4,-,TRBD2,TRBJ2-7
TGCGCCAGCACCAGGGGCGGGAAATATGAGCAGTTCTTC,CASTRGGKYEQFF,TRBV5-1,-,-,TRBJ2-1
TGTGCCAGCAGCTATCAACAGGGGAATGGCTACACCTTC,CASSYQQGNGYTF,TRBV7-6,-,TRBD1,TRBJ1-2
TGTGCCAGAAGCTTGGGTGGGGGGTTGACAGATACGCAGTATTTT,CARSLGGGLTDTQYF,TRBV5-3,-,-,TRBJ2-3
TGTGCCAGCAGTGAGCGGACAGACTACGAGCAGTACTTC,CASSERTDYEQYF,TRBV2,few,-,TRBJ2-7
TGCGCCAGCAGCTACTCGGACGGAATTAATTCACCCCTCCACTTT,CASSYSDGINSPLHF,TRBV5-1,-,-,TRBJ1-6
TGTGCCAGCAGTTACTCGGCTAGCGGGGGGGCGAATGAGCAGTTCTTC,CASSYSASGGANEQFF,TRBV6-5,once,TRBD2,TRBJ2-1
TGTGCCAGCAGCGTAGGGGGTAGCGGGGAGTACAATGAGCAGTTCTTC,CASSVGGSGEYNEQFF,TRBV9,-,TRBD2,TRBJ2-1
TGTGCCTGGAGTTTCACCGACAGGGTTAATGAAAAACTGTTTTTT,CAWSFTDRVNEKLFF,TRBV30,-,TRBD1,TRBJ1-4
TGTGCCATCAGTGAGTCGTCGGCGGACAGGTCTTATGGCTACACCTTC,CAISESSADRSYGYTF,TRBV10-3,-,TRBD1,TRBJ1-2
TGTGCCAGAAGCAGCGAACTAGGACTACCGAACACTGAAGCTTTCTTT,CARSSELGLPNTEAFF,TRBV5-3,-,-,TRBJ1-1
TGTGCCAGCTCATCGCCAGGGTTCGGGACTGAAGCTTTCTTT,CASSSPGFGTEAFF,TRBV6-1,-,-,TRBJ1-1
TGTGCCAGCAGCGGGACAGGGTATCAGCCCCAGCATTTT,CASSGTGYQPQHF,TRBV27,few,TRBD1,TRBJ1-5
TGTGCTAGTGGTTTGGCCGGGACAGTTAACGGGGAGCTGTTTTTT,CASGLAGTVNGELFF,TRBV12-5,medium-sized,TRBD1,TRBJ2-2
TGTGCCTGGAGTCGGACTAGCTCCTACAATGAGCAGTTCTTC,CAWSRTSSYNEQFF,TRBV30,-,TRBD2,TRBJ2-1
TGTGCCAGAGACCGACAGGGTAGCTCCTACGAGCAGTACTTC,CARDRQGSSYEQYF,TRBV2,-,TRBD1,TRBJ2-7
TGTGCCACCAGCAGGGATTTGAGCAGTCGGAATGAGCAGTTCTTC,CATSRDLSSRNEQFF,TRBV15,-,-,TRBJ2-1
TGCGCCAGCAGCTTGGGGGAGGGGATGCGCTACACCTTC,CASSLGEGMRYTF,TRBV5-1,once,-,TRBJ1-2
TGTGCCATCAGTGAGTCGAATTCCGGGGATACGCAGTATTTT,CAISESNSGDTQYF,TRBV10-3,-,-,TRBJ2-3
TGTGCCTGGACGGGCCCTAATGAAAAACTGTTTTTT,CAWTGPNEKLFF,TRBV30,-,-,TRBJ1-4
TGTGCCAGCAGTCCGGGACAGCCCTATAGCAATCAGCCCCAGCATTTT,CASSPGQPYSNQPQHF,TRBV27,-,TRBD1,TRBJ1-5
TGTGCCAGCAACCGGGACACGAACACTGAAGCTTTCTTT,CASNRDTNTEAFF,TRBV7-2,-,-,TRBJ1-1
TGTGCCAGCAGTCTAGAAGGGGGGACTGAAGCTTTCTTT,CASSLEGGTEAFF,TRBV6-6,-,-,TRBJ1-1
TGCGCCAGCAGTGGAGTTAACTATGGCTACACCTTC,CASSGVNYGYTF,TRBV10-2,-,-,TRBJ1-2
TGTGCCAGCAGCCAAACACGCGGAACTAATGAAAAACTGTTTTTT,CASSQTRGTNEKLFF,TRBV27,medium-sized,-,TRBJ1-4
TGTGCCAGCTCACCTGAAAAGGGGCCTAGCTACGAGCAGTACTTC,CASSPEKGPSYEQYF,TRBV18,few,-,TRBJ2-7